The 13 T cell receptor beta chains presented below share a single source sample, sequenced in a study of T cells in lung cancer brain metastases. Assay: immunoSEQ multiplex PCR; the TCRdb copy retains only in-frame clones and omits some. The sample includes about 4,900 clones, 84% of them seen just once. Input material: tumor tissue from the primary lung tumor. The receptor set was obtained from a woman between 50 and 59 years old with non-small cell lung cancer.

V and J are TRBV10-3 and TRBJ1-1; D not certain. From germline, CDR1 is ENHRY and CDR2 SYGVKD. The CDR3 is 13 residues long. Between the trimmed V and J ends, which lost 4 bases and 2 bases, there was a span of 8 bases. The CDR3 DNA follows: TGTGCCATCAGTGGTGTACCTAACACTGAAGCTTTCTTT. This codes for CAISGVPNTEAFF.

The chain couples TRBV7-6 to TRBJ2-7; D tentatively fits TRBD1 or TRBD2 (5 bases each). Germline V CDR1 and CDR2: SGHVS, FNYEAQ. Trimming took 4 bases from V and 3 from J, leaving 10 bases between them. The CDR3 is 13 residues long. This CDR3 reads CASSSGPGYEQYF. The CDR3 nucleotides are TGTGCCAGCAGCTCGGGACCGGGCTACGAGCAGTACTTC. Complete variable domain (other parts from reference TRBV7-6 and TRBJ2-7): GAGVSQSPRYKVTKRGQDVALRCDPISGHVSLYWYRQALGQGPEFLTYFNYEAQQDKSGLPNDRFSAERPEGSISTLTIQRTEQRDSAMYRCASSSGPGYEQYFGPGTRLTVT.

This chain links TRBV30 with TRBJ1-6, with D perhaps TRBD1 (5 bases). V was shortened by 0 bases and J by 10 bases, with 13 bases between the two germline ends. This CDR3 has 14 amino acids. Germline V CDR1 and CDR2: GTSNPN, SVGIG (reference sequence). CDR3 region: CAWSVRGGKSPLHF. The CDR3 DNA sequence: TGTGCCTGGAGTGTACGGGGGGGGAAATCACCCCTCCACTTT.

Concerning this clone: The same CDR3 arises from other DNA sequences in this sample as well. The chain recombines TRBV29-1 with TRBJ1-2; D not certain. The germline V gene encodes CDR1 SQVTM and CDR2 ANQGSEA. The ends were cut back, 3 bases at V and 10 bases at J, with 6 bases in the middle. The CDR3 spans 9 residues. CDR3 DNA sequence: TGCAGCGTTGATAGGTTCTACACCTTC. It codes for CSVDRFYTF.

This rearrangement joins TRBV11-3 to TRBJ2-1; tentative D call: TRBD1 (5 bases). V shed 2 bases and J shed 7 bases, with 15 bases lying between them. The CDR3 runs to 15 residues. Germline V gene lookup returns CDR1 SGHNT and CDR2 YENEEA. In DNA, the CDR3 is TGTGCCAGCAGCTTACTAGGGGTTGCAGGGAATGAGCAGTTCTTC. Translated: CASSLLGVAGNEQFF.

V gene TRBV6-1 combines with J gene TRBJ2-7; possible D gene TRBD1, 7 bases. Germline lookup yields CDR1 MNHNS and CDR2 SASEGT. The CDR3 runs 13 residues. Trimming removed 6 bases at V and 5 bases at J, with 14 bases between. CDR3 amino acids: CASRNRGGNEQYF. CDR3 nucleotides: TGTGCCAGCAGAAACAGGGGAGGCAACGAGCAGTACTTC.

The J gene is TRBJ1-1, the V gene TRBV30; D unclear. Germline V gene sequence: CDR1 GTSNPN, CDR2 SVGIG (reference sequence). This CDR3 has 8 amino acids. V gave up 7 bases and J gave up 7 bases, with 4 bases separating them. CDR3 nucleotide sequence: TGTGCCTTCGGTGAAGCTTTCTTT. This sequence encodes CAFGEAFF.

V is TRBV6-6 and J is TRBJ1-1; D call uncertain. The CDR3 sequence is 13 residues long. CDR1 and CDR2 (germline): MNHNY, SVGAGI (reference sequence). Between the trimmed V and J ends, which lost 7 bases and 3 bases, there was a span of 12 bases. In DNA form, the CDR3 reads TGTGCCAGCAACGTCCAGAGAGACACTGAAGCTTTCTTT. Amino acids: CASNVQRDTEAFF.

The chain combines TRBV5-4 with TRBJ2-5, with TRBD2 identical over 13 bases. The CDR3 runs to 16 residues. Germline assignment: CDR1 SGHNT and CDR2 YYREEE (reference sequence). J was trimmed by 4 bases and V by 3 bases; bases with no gene match: 6. CDR3 nucleotides: TGTGCCAGCAGCTCTAGGACTAGCGGGGGAGGAGAGACCCAGTACTTC. Translation: CASSSRTSGGGETQYF. Supplemented by reference TRBV5-4 and TRBJ2-5, the full variable domain reads ETGVTQSPTHLIKTRGQQVTLRCSSQSGHNTVSWYQQALGQGPQFIFQYYREEENGRGNFPPRFSGLQFPNYSSELNVNALELDDSALYLCASSSRTSGGGETQYFGPGTRLLVL.

The chain links TRBV5-1 to TRBJ1-1, with 7 positions matching TRBD1. The junction had 15 bases not matched to a gene; V was cut back by 5 bases and J by 5 bases. There are 16 residues in the CDR3. The germline CDR1 and CDR2 sequences are SGHRS and YFSETQ. Here the CDR3 reads CASSSNDRAINTEAFF. The CDR3 nucleotides are TGCGCCAGCAGTTCCAACGACAGGGCTATTAATACTGAAGCTTTCTTT.

This rearrangement joins TRBV5-1 to TRBJ2-2; D uncertain. Trimming took 0 bases from V and 0 from J, leaving 9 bases between them. This CDR3 comprises 16 residues. Germline V gene data show CDR1 as SGHRS and CDR2 as YFSETQ. The CDR3 DNA follows: TGCGCCAGCAGCTTGGTTGGGAATACGAACACCGGGGAGCTGTTTTTT. Protein: CASSLVGNTNTGELFF.

This clone was observed a handful of times. The chain has TRBV29-1 and TRBJ1-1; no clear D. The CDR3 consists of 12 residues. Germline V lookup: CDR1 SQVTM, CDR2 ANQGSEA. Trimming cost V 6 bases and J 2 bases, with 10 bases left between them. CDR3 nucleotide sequence: TGCAGCGTAAAGCCCTCTAACACTGAAGCTTTCTTT. Its protein is CSVKPSNTEAFF.

This chain uses TRBV6-6 with TRBJ2-2; the match to TRBD1 covers 7 bases. The CDR3 covers 13 residues. The germline V gene has CDR1 MNHNY and CDR2 SVGAGI (reference sequence). Losses at the gene ends were 7 bases for V and 4 bases for J; bases not matched to a gene: 3. DNA for the CDR3: TGTGCCAGCACGACAGGGAGCACCGGGGAGCTGTTTTTT. Protein: CASTTGSTGELFF.